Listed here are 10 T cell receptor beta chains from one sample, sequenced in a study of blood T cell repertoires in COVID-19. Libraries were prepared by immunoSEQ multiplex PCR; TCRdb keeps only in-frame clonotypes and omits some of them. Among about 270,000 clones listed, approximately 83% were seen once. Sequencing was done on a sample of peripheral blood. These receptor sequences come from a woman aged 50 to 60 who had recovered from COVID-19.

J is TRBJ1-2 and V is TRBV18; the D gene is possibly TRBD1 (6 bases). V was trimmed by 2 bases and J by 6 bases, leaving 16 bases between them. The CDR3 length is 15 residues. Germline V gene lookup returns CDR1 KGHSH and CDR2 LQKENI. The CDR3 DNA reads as TGTGCCAGCTCACCAAAGACCGGGGGGCAGGATGGCTACACCTTC. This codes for CASSPKTGGQDGYTF.

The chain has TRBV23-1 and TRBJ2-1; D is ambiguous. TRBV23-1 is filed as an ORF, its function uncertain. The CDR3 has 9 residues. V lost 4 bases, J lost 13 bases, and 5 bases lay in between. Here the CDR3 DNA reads TGCGCCAGCAGTCCCCCTCAGTTCTTC. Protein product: CASSPPQFF.

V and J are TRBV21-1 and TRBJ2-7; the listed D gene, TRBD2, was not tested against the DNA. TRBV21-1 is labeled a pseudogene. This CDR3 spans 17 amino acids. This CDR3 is CASSPISSGGPNYEQYF. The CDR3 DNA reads TGTGCCAGCAGCCCGATCTCGTCGGGAGGGCCAAATTACGAGCAGTACTTC.

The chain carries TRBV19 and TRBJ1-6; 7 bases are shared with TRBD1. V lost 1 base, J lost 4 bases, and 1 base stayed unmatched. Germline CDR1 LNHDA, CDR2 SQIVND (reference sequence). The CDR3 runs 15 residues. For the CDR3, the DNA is TGTGCCAGTAGTATAGGGACAGGATATAATTCACCCCTCCACTTT. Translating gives CASSIGTGYNSPLHF.

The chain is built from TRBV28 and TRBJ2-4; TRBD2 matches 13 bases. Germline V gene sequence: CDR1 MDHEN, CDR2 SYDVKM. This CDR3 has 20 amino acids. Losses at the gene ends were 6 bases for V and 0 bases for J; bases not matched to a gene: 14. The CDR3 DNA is TGTGCCAGCAGCCCCACACCGGGACTAGCGGGGATTCTAGCCAAAAACATTCAGTACTTC. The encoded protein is CASSPTPGLAGILAKNIQYF.

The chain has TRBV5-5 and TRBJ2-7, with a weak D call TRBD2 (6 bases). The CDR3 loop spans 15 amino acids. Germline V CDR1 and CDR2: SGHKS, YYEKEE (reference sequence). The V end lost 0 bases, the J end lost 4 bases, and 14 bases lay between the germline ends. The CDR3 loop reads CASSLAGAGPYEQYF. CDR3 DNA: TGTGCCAGCAGCTTGGCCGGGGCGGGACCTTACGAGCAGTACTTC.

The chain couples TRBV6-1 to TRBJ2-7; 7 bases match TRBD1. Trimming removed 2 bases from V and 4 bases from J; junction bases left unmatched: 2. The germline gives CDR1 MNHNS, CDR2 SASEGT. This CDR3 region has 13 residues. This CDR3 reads CASSETGQYEQYF. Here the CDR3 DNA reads TGTGCCAGCAGTGAAACGGGACAGTACGAGCAGTACTTC.

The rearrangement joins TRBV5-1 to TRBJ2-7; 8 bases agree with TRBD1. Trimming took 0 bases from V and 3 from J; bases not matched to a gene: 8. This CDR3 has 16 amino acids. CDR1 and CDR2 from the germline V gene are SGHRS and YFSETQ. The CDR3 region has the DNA TGCGCCAGCAGCTTGGATACCGGGACAGGAGTCTACGAGCAGTACTTC. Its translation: CASSLDTGTGVYEQYF.

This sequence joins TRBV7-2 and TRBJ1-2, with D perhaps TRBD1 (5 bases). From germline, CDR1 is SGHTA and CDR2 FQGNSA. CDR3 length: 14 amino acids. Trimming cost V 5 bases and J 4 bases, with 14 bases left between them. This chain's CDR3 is CASSPGPGFYGYTF. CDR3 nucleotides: TGTGCCAGCAGCCCTGGGCCAGGGTTCTATGGCTACACCTTC.

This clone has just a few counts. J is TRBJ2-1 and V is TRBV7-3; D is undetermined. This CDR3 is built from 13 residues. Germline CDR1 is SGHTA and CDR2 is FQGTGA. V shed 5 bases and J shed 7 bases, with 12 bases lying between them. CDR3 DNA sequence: TGTGCCAGCAGCCCACATGGGCTAAATGAGCAGTTCTTC. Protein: CASSPHGLNEQFF. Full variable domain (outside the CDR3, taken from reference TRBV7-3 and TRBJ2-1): GAGVSQTPSNKVTEKGKYVELRCDPISGHTALYWYRQSLGQGPEFLIYFQGTGAADDSGLPNDRFFAVRPEGSVSTLKIQRTERGDSAVYLCASSPHGLNEQFFGPGTRLTVL.